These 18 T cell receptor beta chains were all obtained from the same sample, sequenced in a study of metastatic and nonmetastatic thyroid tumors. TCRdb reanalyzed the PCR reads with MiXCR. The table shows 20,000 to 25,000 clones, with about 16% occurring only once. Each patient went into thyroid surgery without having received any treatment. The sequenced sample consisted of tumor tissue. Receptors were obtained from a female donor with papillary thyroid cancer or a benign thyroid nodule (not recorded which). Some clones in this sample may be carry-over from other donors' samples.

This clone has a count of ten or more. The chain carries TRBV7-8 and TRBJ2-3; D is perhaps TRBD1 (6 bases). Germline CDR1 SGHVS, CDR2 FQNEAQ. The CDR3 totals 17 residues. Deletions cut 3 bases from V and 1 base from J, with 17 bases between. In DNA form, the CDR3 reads TGTGCCAGCAGCTTCGGTCAGGGGAGATCCCGCACAGATACGCAGTATTTT. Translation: CASSFGQGRSRTDTQYF.

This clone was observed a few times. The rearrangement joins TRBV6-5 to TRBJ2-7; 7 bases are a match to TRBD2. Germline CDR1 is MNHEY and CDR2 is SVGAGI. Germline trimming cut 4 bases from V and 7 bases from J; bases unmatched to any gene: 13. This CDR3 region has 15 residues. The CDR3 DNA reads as TGTGCCAGCAGTTTAAGTCCCTCGGGAGGTTATGAGCAGTACTTC. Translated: CASSLSPSGGYEQYF.

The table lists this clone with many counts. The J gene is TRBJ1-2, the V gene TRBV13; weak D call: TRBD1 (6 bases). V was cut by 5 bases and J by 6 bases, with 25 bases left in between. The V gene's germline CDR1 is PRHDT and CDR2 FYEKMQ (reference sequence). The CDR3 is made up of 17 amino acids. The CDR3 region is CASSLDRRGTRKDGYTF. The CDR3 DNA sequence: TGTGCCAGCAGCCTTGATCGCAGGGGCACTAGGAAGGATGGCTACACCTTC.

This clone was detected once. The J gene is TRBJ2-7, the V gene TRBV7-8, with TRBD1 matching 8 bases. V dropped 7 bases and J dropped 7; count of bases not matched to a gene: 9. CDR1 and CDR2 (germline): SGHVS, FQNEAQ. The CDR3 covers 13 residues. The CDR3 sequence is CASTATGAGEQYF. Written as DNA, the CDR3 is TGTGCCAGCACCGCGACAGGGGCGGGAGAGCAGTACTTC.

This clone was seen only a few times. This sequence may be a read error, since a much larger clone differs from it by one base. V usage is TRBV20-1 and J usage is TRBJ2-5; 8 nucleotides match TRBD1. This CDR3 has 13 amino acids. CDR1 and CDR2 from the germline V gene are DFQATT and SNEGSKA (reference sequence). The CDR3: CSPTGEDVEAQYF. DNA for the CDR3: TGCAGCCCGACAGGGGAGGACGTGGAGGCCCAGTACTTC.

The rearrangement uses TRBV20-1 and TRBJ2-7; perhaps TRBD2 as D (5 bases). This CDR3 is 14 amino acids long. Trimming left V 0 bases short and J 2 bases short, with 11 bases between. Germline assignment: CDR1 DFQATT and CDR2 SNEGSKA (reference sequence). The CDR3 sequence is CSAREVGGPYEQYF. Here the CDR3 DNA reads TGCAGTGCTAGAGAGGTTGGAGGACCCTACGAGCAGTACTTC.

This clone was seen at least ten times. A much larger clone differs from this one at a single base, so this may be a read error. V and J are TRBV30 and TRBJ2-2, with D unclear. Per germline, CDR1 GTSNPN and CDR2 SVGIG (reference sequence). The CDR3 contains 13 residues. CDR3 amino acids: CVWSTENTGELFF. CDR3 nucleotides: TGTGTCTGGAGTACGGAGAACACCGGGGAGCTGTTTTTT.

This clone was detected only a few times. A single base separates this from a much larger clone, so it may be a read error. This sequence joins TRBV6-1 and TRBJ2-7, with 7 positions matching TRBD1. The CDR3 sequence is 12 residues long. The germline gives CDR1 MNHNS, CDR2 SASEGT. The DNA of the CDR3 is TGTGCCAGTATCAGGGGGTCCTACGAGCAGCACTTC. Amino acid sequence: CASIRGSYEQHF.

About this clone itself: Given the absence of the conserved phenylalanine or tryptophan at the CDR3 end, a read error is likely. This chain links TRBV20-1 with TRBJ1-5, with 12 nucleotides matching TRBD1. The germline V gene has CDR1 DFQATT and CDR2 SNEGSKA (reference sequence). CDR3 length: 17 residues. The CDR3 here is CSATGTGGQVAGQPQHS. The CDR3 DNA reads TGCAGTGCTACCGGGACAGGGGGCCAAGTGGCGGGTCAGCCACAGCATTCT.

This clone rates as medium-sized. The CDR3 loop reads CASSITDIQYF. The CDR3 DNA reads TGTGCCAGTAGTATAACGGACATTCAGTACTTC. This chain links TRBV19 with TRBJ2-4; D is uncertain. The CDR3 loop spans 11 amino acids. Trimming removed 2 bases from V and 8 bases from J, with 4 bases in between. Germline loops: CDR1 LNHDA, CDR2 SQIVND (reference sequence).

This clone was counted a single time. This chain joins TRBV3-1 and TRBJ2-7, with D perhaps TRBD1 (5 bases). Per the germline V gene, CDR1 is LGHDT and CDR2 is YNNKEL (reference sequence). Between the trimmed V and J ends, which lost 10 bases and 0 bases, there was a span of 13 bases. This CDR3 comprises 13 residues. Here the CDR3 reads CAIRIQGSYEQYF. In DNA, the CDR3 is TGTGCCATTAGAATTCAGGGCTCCTACGAGCAGTACTTC.

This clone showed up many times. The CDR3 DNA sequence: TGTGCCAGCAAACCGCCGGGACATTATGAAAAACTGTTTTTT. Protein sequence: CASKPPGHYEKLFF. The chain links TRBV28 to TRBJ1-4, with D maybe TRBD1 (6 bases). Germline V gene data show CDR1 as MDHEN and CDR2 as SYDVKM. The CDR3 totals 14 residues. Trimming took off 7 bases at V and 6 bases at J, with 15 bases between the two ends.

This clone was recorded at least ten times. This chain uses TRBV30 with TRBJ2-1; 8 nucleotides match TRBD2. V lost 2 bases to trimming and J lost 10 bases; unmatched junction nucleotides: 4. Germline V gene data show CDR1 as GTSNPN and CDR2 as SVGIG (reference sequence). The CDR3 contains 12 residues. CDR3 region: CAWSIGGGEQFF. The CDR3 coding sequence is TGTGCCTGGAGTATCGGGGGGGGAGAGCAGTTCTTC.

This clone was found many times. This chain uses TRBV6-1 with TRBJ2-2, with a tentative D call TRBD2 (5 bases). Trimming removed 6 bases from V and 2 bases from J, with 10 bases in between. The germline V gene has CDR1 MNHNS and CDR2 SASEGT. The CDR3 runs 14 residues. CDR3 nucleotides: TGTGCCAGCAGCGCTAGCCTTAACACCGGGGAGCTGTTTTTT. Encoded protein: CASSASLNTGELFF.

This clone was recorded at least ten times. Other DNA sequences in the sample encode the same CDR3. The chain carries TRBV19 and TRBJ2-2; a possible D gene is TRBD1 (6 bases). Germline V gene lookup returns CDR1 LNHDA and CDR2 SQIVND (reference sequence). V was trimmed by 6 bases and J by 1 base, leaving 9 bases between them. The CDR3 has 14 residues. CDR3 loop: CASRRGQNTGELFF. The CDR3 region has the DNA TGTGCCAGTAGGAGGGGACAGAACACCGGGGAGCTGTTTTTT.

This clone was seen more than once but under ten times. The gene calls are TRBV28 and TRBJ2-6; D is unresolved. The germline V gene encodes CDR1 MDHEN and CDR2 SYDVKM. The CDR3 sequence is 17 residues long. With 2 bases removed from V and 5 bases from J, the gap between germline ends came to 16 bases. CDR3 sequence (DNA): TGTGCCAGCAGTTTAAAAAAGGGCATGGCTTGGGCCAACGTCCTGACTTTC. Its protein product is CASSLKKGMAWANVLTF.

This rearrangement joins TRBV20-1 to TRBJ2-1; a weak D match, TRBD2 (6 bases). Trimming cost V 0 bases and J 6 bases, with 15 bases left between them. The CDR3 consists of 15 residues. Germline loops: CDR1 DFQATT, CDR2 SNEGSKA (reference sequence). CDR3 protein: CSARDVISSVNEQFF. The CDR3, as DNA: TGCAGTGCTAGAGATGTAATTTCTAGCGTCAATGAGCAGTTCTTC.

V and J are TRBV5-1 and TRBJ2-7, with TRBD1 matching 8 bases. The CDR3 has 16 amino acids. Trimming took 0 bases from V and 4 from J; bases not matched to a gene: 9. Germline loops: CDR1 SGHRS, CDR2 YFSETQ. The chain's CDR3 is CASSLADRVDAYEQYF. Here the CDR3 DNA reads TGCGCCAGCAGCTTGGCGGACAGGGTAGATGCGTACGAGCAGTACTTC.